The entry below gives a single T cell receptor beta chain sequence along with its context. Its specificity is not known. Every subset had its genomic DNA shared out evenly among several immunoSEQ plates. Repertoires were generated with immunoSEQ multiplex PCR, while TCRdb's copy carries only in-frame clones and drops some. The data contain over 2 million clones, around 92% of them singletons. The data derive from a study of shared clonotypes between healthy human individuals. Study results and limitations: Depth of sequencing was expected to influence donor clonotype sharing. The sharing of approximately 5.1% of naive CD4 clonotypes was seen across several donors. Some clonotypes were shared by all four sorted-subset donors, while others were not shared. The non-shared ones had lower generation probabilities than the shared ones.

CDR3 length: 13 amino acids. Trimming removed 6 bases at V and 0 bases at J, with 8 bases between. CDR1 and CDR2 from the germline V gene are ENHRY and SYGVKD. This TCR was recovered from a man aged 18 to 29 in good health. Some clones in this sample may be carry-over from other donors' samples. Sequencing was performed on naive CD4+ T cells from PBMCs. This sample's subset: CD45RA+ positively selected. The chain combines TRBV10-3 with TRBJ1-2; TRBD1 is a possible D gene (6 bases). The CDR3 loop reads CAIRGGPNYGYTF. The CDR3 coding sequence is TGTGCCATCAGGGGGGGGCCTAACTATGGCTACACCTTC.